This T cell receptor beta chain was captured by sequencing in a study of CD8+ T cells in alopecia areata. Sample treatment: oral pan-JAK inhibitor, 5-10 mg twice daily. Patients with alopecia areata provided lesional scalp punch biopsies as well as peripheral blood. Study-level results: Uncertainty about whether baseline CD8+ expansion is linked to response remains, with one nonresponder.

This clone showed up just a few times. The antigen remains unidentified. Following RNA extraction, reverse transcription yielded cDNA that acted as the sequencing template. Here immunoSEQ multiplex PCR was the method, and the copy in TCRdb shows in-frame clones only, minus some. The table includes about 200,000 clones, 35% to 40% detected once. Germline loops: CDR1 GTSNPN, CDR2 SVGIG (reference sequence). V lost 3 bases to trimming and J lost 3 bases, with 12 bases between them. The CDR3 extends over 14 amino acids. Sequenced here: CD4+ T cells sorted from blood, sampled at roughly week 30, from a patient treated with tofacitinib. The source of this sequence is a human donor with alopecia areata. This chain uses TRBV30 with TRBJ1-5, with D maybe TRBD1 (5 bases). The CDR3 DNA follows: TGTGCCTGGAGGTCAGGGATGACCAATCAGCCCCAGCATTTT. Its protein product is CAWRSGMTNQPQHF.